Following are 32 T cell receptor beta chains from one sample sequenced in a study of T cells after yellow fever vaccination. TCRdb ran MiXCR on the 5' RACE reads and lists one entry per CDR3 protein. Of about 58,000 distinct CDR3 sequences in the sample, about 6.6% were seen once. The specimen was CD8+ T cells sorted from PBMCs, collected on the day of the first yellow fever vaccination. The origin of the receptors is a man younger than 35 who received the YFV17D yellow fever vaccine.

This clonotype was counted at least ten times. The V and J genes are TRBV28 and TRBJ2-7; D is tentatively TRBD1 or TRBD2 (5 bases each). Trimming removed 6 bases from V and 4 bases from J, with 13 bases in between. CDR3 length: 13 amino acids. CDR1 and CDR2 (germline): MDHEN, SYDVKM. The CDR3 nucleotides read TGTGCCAGCAGCCTCGTGGGGGTTTACGAGCAGTACGTC. Translating it yields CASSLVGVYEQYV.

This clonotype came up many times. This chain connects TRBV14 to TRBJ2-1; 9 nucleotides match TRBD1. Germline V gene lookup returns CDR1 SGHDN and CDR2 FVKESK. Trimming took 3 bases from V and 5 from J; bases not matched to a gene: 11. This CDR3 is 17 amino acids long. Here the CDR3 reads CASSQAYRDRAHNEQFF. CDR3 sequence (DNA): TGTGCCAGCAGCCAGGCCTATAGGGACAGGGCCCACAATGAGCAGTTCTTC.

In this sample, this clonotype turned up a few times. The chain uses TRBV28 and TRBJ2-5, with TRBD1 identical over 9 bases. Germline V gives CDR1 MDHEN, CDR2 SYDVKM. V trimming: 7 bases; J trimming: 5 bases; junction bases outside the gene matches: 8. The CDR3 spans 14 residues. The CDR3 DNA reads as TGTGCCAGCACCCGAGGGACAGGGTACGAGACCCAGTACTTC. It encodes CASTRGTGYETQYF.

In this sample, this clonotype turned up many times. V is TRBV29-1 and J is TRBJ2-3, with no clear D. V lost 4 bases and J 0 bases, leaving 8 bases between the germline ends. Per germline, CDR1 SQVTM and CDR2 ANQGSEA. CDR3 size: 13 residues. DNA for the CDR3: TGCAGCGTTGGCCCAGACAGCACAGATACGCAGTATTTT. Its protein product is CSVGPDSTDTQYF.

J is TRBJ2-1 and V is TRBV6-1, with 9 bases fitting TRBD1. Germline lookup yields CDR1 MNHNS and CDR2 SASEGT. Trimming at V came to 7 bases and at J to 2 bases, leaving 6 bases not matched to a gene. The CDR3 runs to 15 residues. The CDR3 DNA reads as TGTGCCAGCAAACAGGGGGCCGGGGCCTACAATGAGCAGTTCTTC. This sequence encodes CASKQGAGAYNEQFF.

This clonotype was recorded a few times. The chain combines TRBV20-1 with TRBJ2-7, with 11 bases aligning to TRBD2. Germline V gene data show CDR1 as DFQATT and CDR2 as SNEGSKA (reference sequence). This CDR3 is 16 amino acids long. J lost 2 bases, V lost 4 bases, and 10 bases had no gene match. CDR3: CSATYGGTSGPYEQYF. As DNA, the CDR3 is TGCAGTGCTACCTACGGAGGGACTAGCGGCCCCTACGAGCAGTACTTC.

Only a few counts were recorded for this clonotype. V gene TRBV10-2 combines with J gene TRBJ2-1, with D unresolved. The germline V and J ends were trimmed by 0 bases and 10 bases, with 13 bases remaining between them. The germline gives CDR1 WSHSY, CDR2 SAAADI. The CDR3 has 14 amino acids. For the CDR3, the DNA is TGCGCCAGCAGTGAGTCTGAAACAGCGTGCGAGCAGTTCTTC. Protein product: CASSESETACEQFF.

This clonotype was seen once. The chain combines TRBV7-8 with TRBJ2-3, with D possibly matching TRBD2 (6 bases). V was cut by 8 bases and J by 6 bases, with 18 bases left in between. CDR3 length: 14 residues. The germline V gene has CDR1 SGHVS and CDR2 FQNEAQ. DNA of the CDR3: TGTGCCAGCGGCCGGGACTTGCTCTGGGATACGCAGTATTTT. Its translation is CASGRDLLWDTQYF.

This clonotype appeared a few times. V and J are TRBV10-3 and TRBJ1-1, with D unresolved. V lost 7 bases and J 4 bases, leaving 7 bases between the germline ends. The CDR3 loop spans 11 amino acids. CDR1 and CDR2 (germline): ENHRY, SYGVKD. The CDR3 loop is CAITSGTEAFF. The CDR3 DNA follows: TGTGCCATCACATCGGGCACTGAAGCTTTCTTT.

The chain has TRBV12-5 and TRBJ1-1; D gene ambiguous. V dropped 0 bases and J dropped 2 bases, with 7 bases sitting between them. The CDR3 extends over 14 amino acids. CDR1 and CDR2 from the germline V gene are LGHNT and FRNRAP. CDR3 sequence reads: CASGLVWENTEAFF. The DNA for the CDR3 is TGTGCTAGTGGTTTGGTCTGGGAAAACACTGAAGCTTTCTTT.

The genes are TRBV19 and TRBJ1-2; D remains ambiguous. From germline, CDR1 is LNHDA and CDR2 SQIVND (reference sequence). V lost 3 bases and J lost 0, with 11 bases in between. This CDR3 has 15 amino acids. Here the CDR3 DNA reads TGTGCCAGTAGTATGCCGGGAGGGTCTAACTATGGCTACACCTTC. Its translation is CASSMPGGSNYGYTF.

This clonotype appeared a few times. The chain has TRBV5-1 and TRBJ1-6; D perhaps matches TRBD1 (6 bases). This CDR3 comprises 14 residues. The germline V and J ends were trimmed by 3 bases and 6 bases, with 10 bases remaining between them. CDR1 SGHRS and CDR2 YFSETQ come from the germline V gene. The CDR3 loop is CASSYQGPNSPLHF. In DNA, the CDR3 is TGCGCCAGCAGCTACCAGGGGCCTAATTCACCCCTCCACTTT.

This chain joins TRBV11-2 and TRBJ2-7; D is possibly TRBD1 or TRBD2 (5 bases each). Germline CDR1 SGHAT, CDR2 FQNNGV. V shed 4 bases and J shed 2 bases, with 12 bases lying between them. The CDR3 totals 14 residues. This CDR3 is CASSYLGTTYEQYF. In DNA form, the CDR3 reads TGTGCCAGCAGCTACCTTGGGACCACCTACGAGCAGTACTTC.

This clonotype occurred a few times. The gene calls are TRBV18 and TRBJ2-3; the match to TRBD1 covers 8 bases. Trimming cost V 5 bases and J 2 bases; bases outside gene matches: 6. The CDR3 runs to 15 residues. Germline CDR1 is KGHSH and CDR2 is LQKENI. This chain's CDR3 is CASSDRDRNTDTQYF. CDR3 in DNA: TGTGCCAGCTCAGACCGGGACAGGAACACAGATACGCAGTATTTT.

This clonotype has a count of ten or more. V and J are TRBV20-1 and TRBJ2-7, with TRBD2 matching over 8 bases. CDR1 DFQATT and CDR2 SNEGSKA come from the germline V gene (reference sequence). The CDR3 spans 13 residues. V lost 6 bases to trimming and J lost 0 bases; unmatched junction nucleotides: 4. CDR3 region: CSAVGRASYEQYV. The CDR3, as DNA: TGCAGTGCAGTCGGGAGGGCCTCCTACGAGCAGTACGTC.

To note about this clonotype: At one of its ends the junction is not consistent with the germline gene, which may arise from a read error. The rearrangement links TRBV7-2 to TRBJ1-2; possible D gene TRBD1, 5 bases. The CDR3 contains 14 residues. Germline lookup yields CDR1 SGHTA and CDR2 FQGNSA. CDR3 DNA sequence: TGTGCCAGCAACTTAAGTGGGACCAACTATGGCTACACCTTC. This sequence encodes CASNLSGTNYGYTF.

This clonotype was counted between two and nine times. The rearrangement links TRBV5-1 to TRBJ2-5; D ambiguous. The CDR3 has 14 amino acids. Trimming left V 4 bases short and J 5 bases short, with 15 bases between. Germline V gene lookup returns CDR1 SGHRS and CDR2 YFSETQ. CDR3 amino acids: CASSPPVGEETQYF. In nucleotides, the CDR3 is TGCGCCAGCAGCCCCCCGGTGGGTGAGGAGACCCAGTACTTC.

V and J are TRBV4-1 and TRBJ2-1; D is uncertain. CDR1 is MGHRA and CDR2 is YSYEKL in the germline V gene. CDR3 length: 12 residues. V was clipped by 1 base and J by 9 bases, with 7 bases between them. The CDR3 reads CASSQGAGEQFF. DNA for the CDR3: TGCGCCAGCAGCCAAGGGGCTGGTGAGCAGTTCTTC.

This clonotype occurred a few times. The rearrangement links TRBV5-1 to TRBJ2-3; possible D gene TRBD1, 6 bases. The germline gives CDR1 SGHRS, CDR2 YFSETQ. Trimming left V 3 bases short and J 12 bases short, with 14 bases between. The CDR3 is 12 residues long. The CDR3 sequence: CASSYGGNHQYF. In DNA form, the CDR3 reads TGCGCCAGCAGCTATGGGGGCAACCACCAGTATTTT. The variable domain in full, completed from reference TRBV5-1 and TRBJ2-3, reads KAGVTQTPRYLIKTRGQQVTLSCSPISGHRSVSWYQQTPGQGLQFLFEYFSETQRNKGNFPGRFSGRQFSNSRSEMNVSTLELGDSALYLCASSYGGNHQYFGPGTRLTVL.

The V and J genes are TRBV5-1 and TRBJ2-2, with D possibly being TRBD1 (5 bases). The CDR3 sequence is 15 residues long. The V gene lost 5 bases and the J gene lost 0 bases, with 11 bases spanning the gap. The germline CDR1 and CDR2 sequences are SGHRS and YFSETQ. Here the CDR3 DNA reads TGCGCCAGCAGTCTTTACAGGACGAACACCGGGGAGCTGTTTTTT. Amino acids: CASSLYRTNTGELFF.

The V and J genes are TRBV4-1 and TRBJ2-7; TRBD1 is a possible D gene (6 bases). V lost 4 bases, J lost 6 bases, and 22 bases lay in between. This CDR3 comprises 16 residues. Germline V lookup: CDR1 MGHRA, CDR2 YSYEKL. Here the CDR3 reads CASSPWARVSGVEQYF. The CDR3 DNA follows: TGCGCCAGCAGCCCCTGGGCTCGCGTATCAGGGGTCGAGCAGTACTTC.

The gene calls are TRBV5-1 and TRBJ2-3; D is possibly TRBD1 (5 bases). V lost 3 bases and J 2 bases, leaving 13 bases between the germline ends. Germline V lookup: CDR1 SGHRS, CDR2 YFSETQ. This CDR3 comprises 15 residues. For the CDR3, the DNA is TGCGCCAGCAGCTCCGTCAGGGATATCACAGATACGCAGTATTTT. Amino acid sequence: CASSSVRDITDTQYF.

Ten or more counts support this clonotype. V gene TRBV4-2 combines with J gene TRBJ2-3; 7 bases line up with TRBD2. V lost 0 bases, J lost 0 bases, and 6 bases stayed unmatched. CDR3 length: 17 amino acids. The germline CDR1 and CDR2 sequences are LGHNA and YNFKEQ. Here the CDR3 reads CASSQDGDGGSTDTQYF. The CDR3 coding sequence is TGTGCCAGCAGCCAAGACGGTGACGGGGGGAGCACAGATACGCAGTATTTT.

In its sample, this clonotype was seen many times. The rearrangement links TRBV6-6 to TRBJ2-1; D is unclear. Germline V gene lookup returns CDR1 MNHNY and CDR2 SVGAGI (reference sequence). The CDR3 loop spans 13 amino acids. Trimming stripped 6 bases from V and 5 bases from J, with 11 bases between. CDR3 residues: CASSPLSHNEQFF. In DNA, the CDR3 is TGTGCCAGCAGCCCTTTGTCCCACAATGAGCAGTTCTTC.

This sequence joins TRBV5-6 and TRBJ2-7; D unresolved. The V gene lost 1 base and the J gene lost 4 bases, with 15 bases spanning the gap. CDR1 is SGHDT, CDR2 YYEEEE, per germline. The CDR3 is made up of 15 amino acids. The CDR3 nucleotides are TGTGCCAGCAGCTTGCTGGGCATATTAAGGTACGAGCAGTACGTC. It translates to CASSLLGILRYEQYV.

The chain uses TRBV4-2 and TRBJ1-1; the match to TRBD1 covers 11 bases. Germline CDR1 and CDR2: LGHNA and YNFKEQ. V lost 0 bases, J lost 5 bases, and 8 bases stayed unmatched. CDR3 length: 17 amino acids. DNA of the CDR3: TGTGCCAGCAGCCAAGAAGAGGACAGGGGGCTTGGGACTGAAGCTTTCTTT. It encodes CASSQEEDRGLGTEAFF.

This clonotype was detected ten times or more. The gene calls are TRBV29-1 and TRBJ2-2; tentative D call: TRBD2 (6 bases). Trimming removed 7 bases at V and 0 bases at J, with 12 bases between. The germline V gene encodes CDR1 SQVTM and CDR2 ANQGSEA. The CDR3 contains 14 residues. CDR3 nucleotide sequence: TGCAGCGCTGGAGGAGGGGCGAACACCGGGGAGCTGTTTTTT. Translating gives CSAGGGANTGELFF.

This clonotype was counted at least ten times. This sequence joins TRBV5-1 and TRBJ1-1; 7 bases match TRBD1. CDR3 length: 15 amino acids. Germline CDR1 and CDR2: SGHRS and YFSETQ. Trimming at V came to 4 bases and at J to 5 bases, leaving 11 bases not matched to a gene. CDR3: CASSRGAGGHTEAFF. In DNA form, the CDR3 reads TGCGCCAGCAGCAGAGGGGCAGGGGGTCATACTGAAGCTTTCTTT.

Note on this clonotype: A clone one base away is much larger, so this may be a read error. The chain uses TRBV7-9 and TRBJ2-1, with 8 bases matching TRBD2. Germline loops: CDR1 SEHNR, CDR2 FQNEAQ (reference sequence). This CDR3 region has 14 residues. V gave up 6 bases and J gave up 10 bases; unmatched junction bases: 11. The CDR3 reads CASSEGLGLGEQFF. CDR3 DNA sequence: TGTGCCAGCAGTGAGGGACTAGGTTTAGGCGAGCAGTTCTTC.

CDR3 in amino acids: CASSLGFSTDTQYF. In DNA form, the CDR3 reads TGTGCCAGCAGCTTAGGGTTCAGCACAGATACGCAGTATTTT. J is TRBJ2-3 and V is TRBV7-3; D remains ambiguous. This CDR3 contains 14 residues. Deletions cut 2 bases from V and 0 bases from J, with 6 bases between. Germline CDR1 and CDR2: SGHTA and FQGTGA. Full variable domain (outside the CDR3, taken from reference TRBV7-3 and TRBJ2-3): GAGVSQTPSNKVTEKGKYVELRCDPISGHTALYWYRQSLGQGPEFLIYFQGTGAADDSGLPNDRFFAVRPEGSVSTLKIQRTERGDSAVYLCASSLGFSTDTQYFGPGTRLTVL.

V gene TRBV19 combines with J gene TRBJ1-1, with no clear D. V was clipped by 7 bases and J by 5 bases, with 20 bases between them. CDR3 size: 15 residues. CDR1 is LNHDA, CDR2 SQIVND, per germline (reference sequence). CDR3 bases: TGTGCCAGTACTCTGGCTCCTGCAAGGTGGACTGAAGCTTTCTTT. This gives the protein CASTLAPARWTEAFF.

This clonotype occurred many times. The chain is built from TRBV27 and TRBJ1-1; maybe TRBD1 (6 bases). The V gene's germline CDR1 is MNHEY and CDR2 SMNVEV (reference sequence). CDR3 length: 13 amino acids. V dropped 6 bases and J dropped 6 bases, with 14 bases sitting between them. The CDR3 region is CASRLGGAAEAFF. The CDR3 DNA sequence: TGTGCCAGCAGGCTAGGGGGAGCCGCTGAAGCTTTCTTT.